This record covers a single T cell receptor beta chain. The source of the sample is a study of Ad26.COV2.S vaccination and SARS-CoV-2 variants. Clones were read by immunoSEQ multiplex PCR, and TCRdb kept only the in-frame ones, dropping some. The data contain about 440,000 clones, roughly nine tenths of them singletons. Stated treatment: approximately 18 received Ad26.COV2.S at low or high dose, single or two shots; roughly five received placebo; per-sample allocation not given. Vaccine and placebo recipients were sampled on day 63 after the first injection. Ad26.COV2.S expressed prefusion-stabilized spike from the original Wuhan strain. This TCR was recovered from a person aged 18 to 59 who received the Ad26.COV2.S COVID-19 vaccine or a placebo. The sample was peripheral blood, taken in a trial of Ad26.COV2.S vaccine versus placebo.

The DNA for the CDR3 is TGTGCCAGCTCAATAAGCCTGGGACAGGGGACTGGCGAGCAGTACTTC. Its protein product is CASSISLGQGTGEQYF. The chain carries TRBV18 and TRBJ2-7, with 10 bases aligning to TRBD1. Trimming cost V 5 bases and J 6 bases; bases outside gene matches: 13. The CDR3 length is 16 residues. Per germline, CDR1 KGHSH and CDR2 LQKENI.